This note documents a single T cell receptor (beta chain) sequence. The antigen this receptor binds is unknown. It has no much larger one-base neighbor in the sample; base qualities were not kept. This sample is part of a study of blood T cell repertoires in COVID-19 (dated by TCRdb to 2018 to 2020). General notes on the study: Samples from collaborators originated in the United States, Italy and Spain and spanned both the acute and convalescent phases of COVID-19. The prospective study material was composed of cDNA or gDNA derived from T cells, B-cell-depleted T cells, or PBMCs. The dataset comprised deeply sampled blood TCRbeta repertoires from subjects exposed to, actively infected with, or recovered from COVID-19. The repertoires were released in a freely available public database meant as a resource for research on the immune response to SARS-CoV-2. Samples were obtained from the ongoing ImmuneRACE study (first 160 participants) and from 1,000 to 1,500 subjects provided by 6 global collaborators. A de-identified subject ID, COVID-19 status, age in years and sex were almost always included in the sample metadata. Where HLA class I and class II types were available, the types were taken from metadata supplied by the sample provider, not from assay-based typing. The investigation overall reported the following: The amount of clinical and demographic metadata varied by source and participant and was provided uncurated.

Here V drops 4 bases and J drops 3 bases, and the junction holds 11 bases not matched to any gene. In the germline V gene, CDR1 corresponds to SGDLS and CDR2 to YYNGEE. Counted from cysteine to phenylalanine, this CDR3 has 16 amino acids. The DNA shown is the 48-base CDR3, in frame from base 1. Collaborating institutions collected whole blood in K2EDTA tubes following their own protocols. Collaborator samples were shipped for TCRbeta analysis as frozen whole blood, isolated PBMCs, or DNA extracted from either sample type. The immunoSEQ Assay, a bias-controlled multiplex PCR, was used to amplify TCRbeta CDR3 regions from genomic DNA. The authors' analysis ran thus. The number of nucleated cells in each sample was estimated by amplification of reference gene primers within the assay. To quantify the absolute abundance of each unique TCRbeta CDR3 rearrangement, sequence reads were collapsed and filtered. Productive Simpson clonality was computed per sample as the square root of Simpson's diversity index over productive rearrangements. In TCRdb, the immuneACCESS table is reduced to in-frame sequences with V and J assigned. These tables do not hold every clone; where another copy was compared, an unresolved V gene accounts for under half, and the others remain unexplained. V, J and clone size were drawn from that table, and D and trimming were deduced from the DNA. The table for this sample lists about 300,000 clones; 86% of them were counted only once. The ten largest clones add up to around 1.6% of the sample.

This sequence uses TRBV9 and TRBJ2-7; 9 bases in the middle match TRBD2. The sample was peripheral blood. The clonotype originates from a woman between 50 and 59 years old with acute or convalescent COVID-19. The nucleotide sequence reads TGTGCCAGCAGCCAGGGGAGGGCTAGCGGGGTCTACGAGCAGTACTTC. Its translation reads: CASSQGRASGVYEQYF.